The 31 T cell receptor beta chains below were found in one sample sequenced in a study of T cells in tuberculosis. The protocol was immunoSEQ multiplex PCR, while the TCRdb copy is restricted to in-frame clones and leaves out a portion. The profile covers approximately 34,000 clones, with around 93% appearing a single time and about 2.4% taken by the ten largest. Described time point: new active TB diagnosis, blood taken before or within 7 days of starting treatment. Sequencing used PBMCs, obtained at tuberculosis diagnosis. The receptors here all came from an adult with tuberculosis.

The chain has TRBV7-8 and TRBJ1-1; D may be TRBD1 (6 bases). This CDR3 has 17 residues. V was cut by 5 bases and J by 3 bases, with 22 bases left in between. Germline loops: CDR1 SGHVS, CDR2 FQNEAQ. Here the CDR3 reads CASSRFLWTERYTEAFF. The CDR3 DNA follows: TGTGCCAGCAGCCGCTTTTTATGGACAGAAAGGTACACTGAAGCTTTCTTT. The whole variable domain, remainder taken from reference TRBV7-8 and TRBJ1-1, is GAGVSQSPRYKVAKRGQDVALRCDPISGHVSLFWYQQALGQGPEFLTYFQNEAQLDKSGLPSDRFFAERPEGSVSTLKIQRTQQEDSAVYLCASSRFLWTERYTEAFFGQGTRLTVV.

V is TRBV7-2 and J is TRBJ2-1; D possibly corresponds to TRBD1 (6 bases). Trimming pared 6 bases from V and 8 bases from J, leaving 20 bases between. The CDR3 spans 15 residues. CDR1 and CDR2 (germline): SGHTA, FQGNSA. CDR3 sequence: CASSPPGTPNHEQFF. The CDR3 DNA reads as TGTGCCAGCAGTCCCCCGGGGACACCCAACCATGAGCAGTTCTTC.

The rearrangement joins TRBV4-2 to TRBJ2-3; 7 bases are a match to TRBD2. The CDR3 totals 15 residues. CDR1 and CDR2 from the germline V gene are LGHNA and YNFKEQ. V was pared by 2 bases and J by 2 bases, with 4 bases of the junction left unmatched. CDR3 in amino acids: CASSQRGGVTDTQYF. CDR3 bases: TGTGCCAGCAGCCAACGTGGGGGGGTCACAGATACGCAGTATTTT.

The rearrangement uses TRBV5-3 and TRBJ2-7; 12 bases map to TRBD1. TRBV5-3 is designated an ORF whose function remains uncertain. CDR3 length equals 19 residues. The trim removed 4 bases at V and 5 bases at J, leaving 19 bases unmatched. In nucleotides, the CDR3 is TGTGCCAGAAGCCCAAAACTCCGGGGACAGGGGGCAGGGCAGGACGAGCAGTACGTC. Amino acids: CARSPKLRGQGAGQDEQYV.

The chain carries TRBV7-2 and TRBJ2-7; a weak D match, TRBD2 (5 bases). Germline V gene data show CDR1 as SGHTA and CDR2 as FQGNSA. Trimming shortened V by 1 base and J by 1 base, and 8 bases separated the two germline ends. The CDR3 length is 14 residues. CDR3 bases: TGTGCCAGCAGCTTAGATGGCGGGTCCTACGAGCAGTACTTC. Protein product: CASSLDGGSYEQYF.

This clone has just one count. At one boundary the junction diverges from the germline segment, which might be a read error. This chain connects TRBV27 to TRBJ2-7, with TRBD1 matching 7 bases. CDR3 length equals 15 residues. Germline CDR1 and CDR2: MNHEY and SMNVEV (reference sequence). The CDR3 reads CASSLTGTDRSGVHF. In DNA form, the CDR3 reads TGTGCCAGCAGCTTGACCGGGACAGATCGCTCAGGGGTGCACTTC.

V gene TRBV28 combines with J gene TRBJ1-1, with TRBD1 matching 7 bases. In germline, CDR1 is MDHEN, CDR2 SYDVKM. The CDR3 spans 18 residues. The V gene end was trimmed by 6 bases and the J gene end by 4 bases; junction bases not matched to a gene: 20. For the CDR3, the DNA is TGTGCCAGCAGGACCGTCGGGATCACAAGGGGGCGGACCACTGAAGCTTTCTTT. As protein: CASRTVGITRGRTTEAFF. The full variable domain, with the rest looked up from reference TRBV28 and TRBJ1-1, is DVKVTQSSRYLVKRTGEKVFLECVQDMDHENMFWYRQDPGLGLRLIYFSYDVKMKEKGDIPEGYSVSREKKERFSLILESASTNQTSMYLCASRTVGITRGRTTEAFFGQGTRLTVV.

The CDR3 DNA sequence: TGCAGTGCTTTACAGCAAGAGACCCAGTACTTC. It yields the protein CSALQQETQYF. The rearrangement links TRBV20-1 to TRBJ2-5; D call uncertain. V was cut by 5 bases and J by 2 bases, with 6 bases left in between. The CDR3 has 11 amino acids. The germline gives CDR1 DFQATT, CDR2 SNEGSKA (reference sequence).

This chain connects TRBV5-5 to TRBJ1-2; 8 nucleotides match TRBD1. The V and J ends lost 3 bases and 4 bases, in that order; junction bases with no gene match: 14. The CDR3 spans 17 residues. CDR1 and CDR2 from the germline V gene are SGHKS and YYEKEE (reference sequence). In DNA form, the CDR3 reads TGTGCCAGCAGCTCGGCACTTACAGGGGGTCCGGGCTATGGCTACACCTTC. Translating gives CASSSALTGGPGYGYTF.

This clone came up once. The chain's CDR3 is CASSSEIGRAGGLAKNIQYF. In DNA form, the CDR3 reads TGCGCCAGCAGCTCCGAAATCGGACGGGCGGGGGGATTAGCCAAAAACATTCAGTACTTC. This chain connects TRBV5-1 to TRBJ2-4, with 8 positions matching TRBD2. J gave up 0 bases and V 3 bases, and 17 bases lay outside the gene matches. From germline, CDR1 is SGHRS and CDR2 YFSETQ. This CDR3 comprises 20 residues.

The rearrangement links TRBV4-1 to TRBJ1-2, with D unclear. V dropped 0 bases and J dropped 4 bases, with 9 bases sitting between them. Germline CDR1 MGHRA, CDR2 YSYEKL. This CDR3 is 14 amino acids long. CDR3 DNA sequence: TGCGCCAGCAGCCAAGAGCAGTCTCTCTATGGCTACACCTTC. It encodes CASSQEQSLYGYTF.

The CDR3 protein is CASSSSRGGGKNIQYF. The DNA of the CDR3 is TGTGCCAGCAGCTCGTCTAGGGGGGGAGGTAAAAACATTCAGTACTTC. The V and J genes are TRBV11-1 and TRBJ2-4; possibly TRBD2 for D (7 bases). V was pared by 4 bases and J by 4 bases, with 17 bases between. The CDR3 totals 16 residues. Per germline, CDR1 SGHAT and CDR2 FQDESV (reference sequence).

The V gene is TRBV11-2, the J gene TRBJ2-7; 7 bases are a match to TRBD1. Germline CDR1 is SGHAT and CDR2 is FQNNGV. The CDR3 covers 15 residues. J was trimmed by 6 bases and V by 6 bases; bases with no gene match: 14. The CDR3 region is CASRIRQGDVGEQYV. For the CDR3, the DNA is TGTGCCAGCAGGATAAGACAGGGAGACGTTGGCGAGCAGTACGTC.

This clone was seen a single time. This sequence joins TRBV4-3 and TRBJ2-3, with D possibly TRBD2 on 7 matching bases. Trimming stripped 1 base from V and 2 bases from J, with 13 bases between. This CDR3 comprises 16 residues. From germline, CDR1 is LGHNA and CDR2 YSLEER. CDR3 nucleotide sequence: TGCGCCAGCAGCCAAGCGGGGGGCCAATACACAGATACGCAGTATTTT. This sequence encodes CASSQAGGQYTDTQYF.

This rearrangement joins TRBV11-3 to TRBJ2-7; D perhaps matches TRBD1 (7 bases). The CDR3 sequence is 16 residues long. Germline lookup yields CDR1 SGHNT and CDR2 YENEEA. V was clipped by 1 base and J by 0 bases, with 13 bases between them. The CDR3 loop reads CASSLGSGGLSYEQYV. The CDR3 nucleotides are TGTGCCAGCAGCTTAGGGTCAGGGGGACTCTCCTACGAGCAGTACGTC.

The CDR3 bases are TGTGCCACCAGCCCCATGGAGGATCAGCCCCAGCATTTT. Protein: CATSPMEDQPQHF. The genes are TRBV15 and TRBJ1-5; D not certain. CDR1 and CDR2 (germline): LNHNV, YYDKDF (reference sequence). With 5 bases removed from V and 5 bases from J, the gap between germline ends came to 10 bases. The CDR3 contains 13 residues.

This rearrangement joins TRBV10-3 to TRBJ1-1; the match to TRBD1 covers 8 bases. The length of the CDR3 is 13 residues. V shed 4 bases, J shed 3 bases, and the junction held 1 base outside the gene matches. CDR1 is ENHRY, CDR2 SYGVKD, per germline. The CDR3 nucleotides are TGTGCCATCAGTGCACAGGGGGACACTGAAGCTTTCTTT. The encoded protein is CAISAQGDTEAFF.

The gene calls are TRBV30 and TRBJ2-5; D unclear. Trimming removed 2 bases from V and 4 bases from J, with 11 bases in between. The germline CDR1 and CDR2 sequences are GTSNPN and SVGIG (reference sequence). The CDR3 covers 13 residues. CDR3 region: CAWSWLSSETQYF. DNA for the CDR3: TGTGCCTGGAGTTGGCTCTCGTCAGAGACCCAGTACTTC.

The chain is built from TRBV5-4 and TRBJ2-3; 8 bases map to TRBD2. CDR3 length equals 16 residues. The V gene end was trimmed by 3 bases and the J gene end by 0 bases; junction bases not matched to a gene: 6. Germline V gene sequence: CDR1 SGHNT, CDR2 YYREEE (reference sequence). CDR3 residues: CASSSGGGTSTDTQYF. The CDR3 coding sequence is TGTGCCAGCAGCTCAGGCGGGGGGACTAGCACAGATACGCAGTATTTT.

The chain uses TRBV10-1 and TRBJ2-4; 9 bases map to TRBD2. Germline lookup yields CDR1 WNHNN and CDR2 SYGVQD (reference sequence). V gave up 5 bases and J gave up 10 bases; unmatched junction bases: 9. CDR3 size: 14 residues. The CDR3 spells CASSPGLAGGIQYF. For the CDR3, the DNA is TGCGCCAGCAGTCCCGGGTTGGCGGGGGGGATTCAGTACTTC.

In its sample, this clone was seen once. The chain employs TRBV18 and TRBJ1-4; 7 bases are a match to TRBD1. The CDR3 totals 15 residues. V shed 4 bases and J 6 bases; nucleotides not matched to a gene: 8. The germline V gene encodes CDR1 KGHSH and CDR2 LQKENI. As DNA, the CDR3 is TGTGCCAGCTCACAAAACAGGGGATCGGATGAAAAACTGTTTTTT. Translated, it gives CASSQNRGSDEKLFF.

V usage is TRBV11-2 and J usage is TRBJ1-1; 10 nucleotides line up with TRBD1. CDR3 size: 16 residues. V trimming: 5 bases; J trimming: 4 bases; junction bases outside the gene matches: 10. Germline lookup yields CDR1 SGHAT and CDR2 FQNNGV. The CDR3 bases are TGTGCCAGCAGCCTTAAACCAGGGACAGGGGTCACTGAAGCTTTCTTT. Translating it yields CASSLKPGTGVTEAFF.

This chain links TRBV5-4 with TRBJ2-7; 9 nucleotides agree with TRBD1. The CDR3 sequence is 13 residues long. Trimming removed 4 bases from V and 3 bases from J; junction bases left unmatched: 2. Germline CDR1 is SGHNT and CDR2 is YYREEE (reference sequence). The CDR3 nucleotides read TGTGCCAGCAGCAAGACAGGGGGCTACGAGCAGTACTTC. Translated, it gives CASSKTGGYEQYF.

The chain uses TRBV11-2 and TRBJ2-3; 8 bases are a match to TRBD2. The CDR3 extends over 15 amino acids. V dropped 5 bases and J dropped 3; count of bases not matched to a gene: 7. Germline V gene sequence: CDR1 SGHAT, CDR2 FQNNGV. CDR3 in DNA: TGTGCCAGCAGCCCCCAAGGACTAGCTACAGATACGCAGTATTTT. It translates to CASSPQGLATDTQYF.

The CDR3 nucleotides are TGTGCCAGCAGTTCCACATCGAACTATGGCTACACCTTC. It yields the protein CASSSTSNYGYTF. The chain combines TRBV6-6 with TRBJ1-2; D remains ambiguous. The CDR3 extends over 13 amino acids. With 4 bases removed from V and 2 bases from J, the gap between germline ends came to 8 bases. Germline V gives CDR1 MNHNY, CDR2 SVGAGI (reference sequence).

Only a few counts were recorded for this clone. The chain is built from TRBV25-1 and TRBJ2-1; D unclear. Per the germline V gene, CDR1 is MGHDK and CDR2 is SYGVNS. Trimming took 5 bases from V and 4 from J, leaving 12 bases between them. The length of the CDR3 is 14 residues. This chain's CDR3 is CASSPPFEYNEQFF. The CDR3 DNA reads TGTGCCAGCAGTCCCCCTTTCGAGTACAATGAGCAGTTCTTC. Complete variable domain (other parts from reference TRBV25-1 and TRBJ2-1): EADIYQTPRYLVIGTGKKITLECSQTMGHDKMYWYQQDPGMELHLIHYSYGVNSTEKGDLSSESTVSRIRTEHFPLTLESARPSHTSQYLCASSPPFEYNEQFFGPGTRLTVL.

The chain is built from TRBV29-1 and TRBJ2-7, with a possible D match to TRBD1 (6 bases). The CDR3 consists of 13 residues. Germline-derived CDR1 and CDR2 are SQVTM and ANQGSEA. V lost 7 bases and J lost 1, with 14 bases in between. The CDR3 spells CSEQIGTSYEQYF. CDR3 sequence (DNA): TGCAGCGAACAAATCGGGACATCCTACGAGCAGTACTTC.

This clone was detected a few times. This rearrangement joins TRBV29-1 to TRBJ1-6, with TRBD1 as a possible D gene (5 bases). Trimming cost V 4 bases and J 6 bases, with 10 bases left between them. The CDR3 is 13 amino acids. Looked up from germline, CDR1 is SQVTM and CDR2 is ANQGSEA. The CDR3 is CSVGQGGNSPLHF. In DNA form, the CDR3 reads TGCAGCGTTGGCCAGGGTGGTAATTCACCCCTCCACTTT.

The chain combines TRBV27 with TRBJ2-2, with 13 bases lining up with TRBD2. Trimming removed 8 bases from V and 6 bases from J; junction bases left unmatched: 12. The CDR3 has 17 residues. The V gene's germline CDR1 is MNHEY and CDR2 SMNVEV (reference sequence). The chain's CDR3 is CASRQRTSGGAPGELFF. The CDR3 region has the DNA TGTGCCAGCCGACAGCGTACTAGCGGGGGGGCCCCCGGGGAGCTGTTTTTT.

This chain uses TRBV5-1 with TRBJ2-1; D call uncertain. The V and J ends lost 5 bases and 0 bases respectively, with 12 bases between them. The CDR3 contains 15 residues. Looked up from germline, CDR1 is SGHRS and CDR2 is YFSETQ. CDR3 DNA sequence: TGCGCCAGCAGACCTGACCTAGACTCCTACAATGAGCAGTTCTTC. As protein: CASRPDLDSYNEQFF. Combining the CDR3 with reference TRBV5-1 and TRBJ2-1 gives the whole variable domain KAGVTQTPRYLIKTRGQQVTLSCSPISGHRSVSWYQQTPGQGLQFLFEYFSETQRNKGNFPGRFSGRQFSNSRSEMNVSTLELGDSALYLCASRPDLDSYNEQFFGPGTRLTVL.

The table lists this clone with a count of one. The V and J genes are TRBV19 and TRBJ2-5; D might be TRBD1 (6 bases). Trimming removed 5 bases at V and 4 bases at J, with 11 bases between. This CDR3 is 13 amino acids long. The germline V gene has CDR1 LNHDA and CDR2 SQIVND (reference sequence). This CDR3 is CASSLVTGETQYF. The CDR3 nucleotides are TGTGCCAGTAGTCTAGTGACAGGAGAGACCCAGTACTTC.